This T cell receptor beta chain was recorded in a study of Ad26.COV2.S vaccination and SARS-CoV-2 variants. Study in general: Intramuscular Ad26.COV2.S at 5x10^10 or 1x10^11 viral particles. Study-level findings and limits: From the TCR breadth and depth analyses, total T cell responses may have been underestimated.

On this clone itself: Its specificity is not known.

V lost 4 bases and J 6 bases, leaving 16 bases between the germline ends. CDR3 length equals 13 residues. In germline, CDR1 is SQVTM, CDR2 ANQGSEA. Using immunoSEQ multiplex PCR, the repertoire was profiled, and TCRdb retains in-frame clones only, with some absent. The sample records about 320,000 clones, around 85% being singletons. Treatment defined: roughly 19 received Ad26.COV2.S at low or high dose, single or two shots; a few received placebo; per-sample allocation not given. Each sample was drawn 63 days after the first injection (of vaccine or placebo). The chain couples TRBV29-1 to TRBJ2-7; the D gene is possibly TRBD2 (6 bases). This TCR was sampled from a person between 18 and 65 years old who received the Ad26.COV2.S COVID-19 vaccine or a placebo. The sample consisted of peripheral blood, taken in a trial of Ad26.COV2.S vaccine versus placebo. The CDR3: CSVGGRTNSEQYF. CDR3 nucleotide sequence: TGCAGCGTTGGGGGGAGGACAAACTCCGAGCAGTACTTC.